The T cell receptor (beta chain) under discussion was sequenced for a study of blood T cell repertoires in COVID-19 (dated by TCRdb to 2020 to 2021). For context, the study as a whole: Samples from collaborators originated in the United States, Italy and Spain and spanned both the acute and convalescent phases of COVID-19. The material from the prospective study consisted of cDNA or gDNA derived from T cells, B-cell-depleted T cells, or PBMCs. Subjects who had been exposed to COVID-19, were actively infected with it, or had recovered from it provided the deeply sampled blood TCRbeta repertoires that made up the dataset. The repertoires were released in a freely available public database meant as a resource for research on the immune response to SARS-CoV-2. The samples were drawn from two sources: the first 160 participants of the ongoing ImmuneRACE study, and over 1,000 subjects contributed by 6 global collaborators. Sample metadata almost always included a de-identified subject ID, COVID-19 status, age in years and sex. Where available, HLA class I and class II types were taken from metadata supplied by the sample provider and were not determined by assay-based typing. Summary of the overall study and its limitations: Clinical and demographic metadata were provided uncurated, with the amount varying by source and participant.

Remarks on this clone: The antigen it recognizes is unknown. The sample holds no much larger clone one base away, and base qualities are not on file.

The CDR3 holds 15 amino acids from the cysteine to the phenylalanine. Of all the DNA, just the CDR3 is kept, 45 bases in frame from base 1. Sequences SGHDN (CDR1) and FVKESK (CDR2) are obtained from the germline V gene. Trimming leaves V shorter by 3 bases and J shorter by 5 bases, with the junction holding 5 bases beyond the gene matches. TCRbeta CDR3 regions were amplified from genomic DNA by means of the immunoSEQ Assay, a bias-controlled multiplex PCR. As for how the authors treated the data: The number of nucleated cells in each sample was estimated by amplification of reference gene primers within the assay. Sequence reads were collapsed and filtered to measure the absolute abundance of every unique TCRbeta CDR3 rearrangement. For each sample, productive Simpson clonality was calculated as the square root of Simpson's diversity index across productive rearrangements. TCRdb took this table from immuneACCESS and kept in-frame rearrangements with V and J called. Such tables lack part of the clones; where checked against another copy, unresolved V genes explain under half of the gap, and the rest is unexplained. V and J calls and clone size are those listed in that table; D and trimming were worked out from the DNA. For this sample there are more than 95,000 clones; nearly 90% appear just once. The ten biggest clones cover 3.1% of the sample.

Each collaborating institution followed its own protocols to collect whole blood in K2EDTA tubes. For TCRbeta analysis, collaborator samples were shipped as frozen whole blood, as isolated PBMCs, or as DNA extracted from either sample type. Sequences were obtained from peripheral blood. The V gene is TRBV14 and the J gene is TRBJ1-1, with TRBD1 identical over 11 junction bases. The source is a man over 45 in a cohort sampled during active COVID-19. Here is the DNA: TGTGCCAGCAGCCATAGGACAGGGGGCCGTACTGAAGCTTTCTTT. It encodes CASSHRTGGRTEAFF. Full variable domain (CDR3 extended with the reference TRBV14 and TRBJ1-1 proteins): EAGVTQFPSHSVIEKGQTVTLRCDPISGHDNLYWYRRVMGKEIKFLLHFVKESKQDESGMPNNRFLAERTGGTYSTLKVQPAELEDSGVYFCASSHRTGGRTEAFFGQGTRLTVV.